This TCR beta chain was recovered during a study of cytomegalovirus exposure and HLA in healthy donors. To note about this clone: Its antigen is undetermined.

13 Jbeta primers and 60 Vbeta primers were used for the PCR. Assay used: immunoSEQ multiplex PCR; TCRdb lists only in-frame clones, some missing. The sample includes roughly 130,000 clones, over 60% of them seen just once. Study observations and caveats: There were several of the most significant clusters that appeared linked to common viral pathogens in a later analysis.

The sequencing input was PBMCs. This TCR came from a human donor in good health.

The CDR3 sequence is CASSTRTYLPSQPQHF. The CDR3 DNA sequence: TGTGCCAGTAGTACCAGGACATACTTACCCAGTCAGCCCCAGCATTTT. The chain couples TRBV19 to TRBJ1-5, with TRBD1 as a possible D gene (5 bases). The CDR3 loop spans 16 amino acids. The V end lost 4 bases, the J end lost 6 bases, and 19 bases lay between the germline ends. CDR1 is LNHDA, CDR2 SQIVND, per germline (reference sequence). The whole variable domain, filled in from reference TRBV19 and TRBJ1-5, reads DGGITQSPKYLFRKEGQNVTLSCEQNLNHDAMYWYRQDPGQGLRLIYYSQIVNDFQKGDIAEGYSVSREKKESFPLTVTSAQKNPTAFYLCASSTRTYLPSQPQHFGDGTRLSIL.